This T cell receptor (beta chain) came from a study of control samples from healthy donors and cancer patients. Sequencing was performed with immunoSEQ multiplex PCR; in TCRdb, only in-frame clones are kept and a portion is missing. Among some 120,000 clones, roughly 90% were seen once, and the ten largest hold almost 40%. V was pared by 3 bases and J by 4 bases, with 2 bases of the junction left unmatched. The CDR3 spans 13 residues. The germline gives CDR1 SGHRS, CDR2 YFSETQ. The receptor's source is a man aged 50-60 years in good health. J is TRBJ2-3 and V is TRBV5-1; 7 nucleotides line up with TRBD1. Sequenced input: blood. The CDR3 loop is CASSSQGADTQYF. The CDR3 DNA reads as TGCGCCAGCAGCTCTCAGGGGGCAGATACGCAGTATTTT. Looking up the rest from reference TRBV5-1 and TRBJ2-3 gives the full variable domain: KAGVTQTPRYLIKTRGQQVTLSCSPISGHRSVSWYQQTPGQGLQFLFEYFSETQRNKGNFPGRFSGRQFSNSRSEMNVSTLELGDSALYLCASSSQGADTQYFGPGTRLTVL.